Listed below are T cell receptor beta chains from one sample, sequenced in a study of shared clonotypes between healthy human individuals. This table comes from immunoSEQ multiplex PCR, and its TCRdb copy is limited to in-frame clones, with some not included. The sample records about 2.3 million clones, just under 95% being singletons. Sequences were obtained from naive CD4+ T cells from PBMCs. The receptors derive from a man between 18 and 29 years old in good health. Some clones in this sample may be carry-over from other donors' samples. The CDR3 runs from the conserved cysteine through the conserved F or W. D genes are given only for firm matches. The size entry is marked missing in some rows and otherwise reads once, few, many or a size class.

d_gene: NA
abundance: NA
v_gene: TRBV7-2
j_gene: TRBJ1-5
CDR3aa: CASSSSVGRRNQPQHF
CDR3nt: TGTGCCAGCAGCTCCAGCGTGGGACGGAGAAATCAGCCCCAGCATTTT

d_gene: TRBD2
abundance: NA
v_gene: TRBV11-3
j_gene: TRBJ2-2
CDR3aa: CASSPGGGELSGELFF
CDR3nt: TGTGCCAGCAGCCCCGGGGGGGGCGAACTGTCCGGGGAGCTGTTTTTT

d_gene: NA
abundance: once
v_gene: TRBV28
j_gene: TRBJ1-2
CDR3aa: CASTQGGSGVYGYTF
CDR3nt: TGTGCCAGCACCCAAGGGGGTTCGGGCGTCTATGGCTACACCTTC

d_gene: NA
abundance: NA
v_gene: TRBV15
j_gene: TRBJ2-7
CDR3aa: CATSRERRNEQYF
CDR3nt: TGTGCCACCAGCAGAGAGCGGAGGAACGAGCAGTACTTC

d_gene: NA
abundance: NA
v_gene: TRBV5-4
j_gene: TRBJ2-2
CDR3aa: CASSFGTSRGELFF
CDR3nt: TGTGCCAGCAGCTTTGGGACTTCGCGCGGGGAGCTGTTTTTT

d_gene: TRBD1
abundance: NA
v_gene: TRBV28
j_gene: TRBJ1-5
CDR3aa: CASRVTGRGNQPQHF
CDR3nt: TGTGCCAGCAGAGTGACAGGGAGGGGCAATCAGCCCCAGCATTTT

d_gene: TRBD1
abundance: NA
v_gene: TRBV11-2
j_gene: TRBJ1-2
CDR3aa: CASSLADRVNYGYTF
CDR3nt: TGTGCCAGCAGCTTGGCGGACAGGGTAAACTATGGCTACACCTTC

d_gene: NA
abundance: once
v_gene: TRBV28
j_gene: TRBJ1-3
CDR3aa: CASALTGNTIYF
CDR3nt: TGTGCCAGCGCCCTAACTGGAAACACCATATATTTT

d_gene: NA
abundance: NA
v_gene: TRBV4-2
j_gene: TRBJ1-2
CDR3aa: CASSIRQATTGGYTF
CDR3nt: TGTGCCAGCAGCATAAGACAGGCAACCACAGGTGGCTACACCTTC

d_gene: NA
abundance: NA
v_gene: TRBV4-1
j_gene: TRBJ1-1
CDR3aa: CASSQQGGGGTEAFF
CDR3nt: TGCGCCAGCAGCCAACAGGGCGGGGGTGGCACTGAAGCTTTCTTT

d_gene: NA
abundance: NA
v_gene: TRBV29-1
j_gene: TRBJ1-3
CDR3aa: CSVEDVYSYSGNTIYF
CDR3nt: TGCAGCGTTGAAGATGTTTACTCCTACTCTGGAAACACCATATATTTT

d_gene: TRBD1
abundance: NA
v_gene: TRBV6-5
j_gene: TRBJ2-5
CDR3aa: CASSYSTGQGKETQYF
CDR3nt: TGTGCCAGCAGTTATTCAACGGGACAGGGGAAAGAGACCCAGTACTTC

d_gene: NA
abundance: NA
v_gene: TRBV14
j_gene: TRBJ2-5
CDR3aa: CASSQAAAETQYF
CDR3nt: TGTGCCAGCAGCCAAGCTGCTGCGGAGACCCAGTACTTC

d_gene: NA
abundance: once
v_gene: TRBV27
j_gene: TRBJ1-5
CDR3aa: CASSFRGGGQPQHF
CDR3nt: TGTGCCAGCAGTTTCAGGGGAGGCGGGCAGCCCCAGCATTTT

d_gene: NA
abundance: NA
v_gene: TRBV6-1
j_gene: TRBJ1-2
CDR3aa: CASSERRELGYTF
CDR3nt: TGTGCCAGCAGTGAACGCAGGGAACTTGGCTACACCTTC

d_gene: TRBD2
abundance: NA
v_gene: TRBV28
j_gene: TRBJ2-7
CDR3aa: CASSLAAGGNNEQYF
CDR3nt: TGTGCCAGCTCCCTGGCAGCGGGAGGGAATAACGAGCAGTACTTC

d_gene: TRBD1
abundance: NA
v_gene: TRBV7-6
j_gene: TRBJ2-1
CDR3aa: CASSPRQGASYNEQFF
CDR3nt: TGTGCCAGCAGCCCGAGACAGGGGGCCTCCTACAATGAGCAGTTCTTC

d_gene: TRBD1
abundance: NA
v_gene: TRBV14
j_gene: TRBJ2-2
CDR3aa: CASSQDGTGPRELFF
CDR3nt: TGTGCCAGCAGCCAAGACGGGACAGGGCCCCGGGAGCTGTTTTTT

d_gene: TRBD1
abundance: NA
v_gene: TRBV2
j_gene: TRBJ2-7
CDR3aa: CASRGTGSSYEQYF
CDR3nt: TGTGCCAGCAGGGGGACAGGGTCGTCCTACGAGCAGTACTTC

d_gene: NA
abundance: once
v_gene: TRBV19
j_gene: TRBJ1-1
CDR3aa: CASSIEAGISTEAFF
CDR3nt: TGTGCCAGTAGTATAGAAGCAGGGATCAGCACTGAAGCTTTCTTT

d_gene: NA
abundance: NA
v_gene: TRBV5-1
j_gene: TRBJ2-7
CDR3aa: CASSLGFDYYEQYF
CDR3nt: TGCGCCAGCAGCTTAGGATTTGACTACTACGAGCAGTACTTC

d_gene: NA
abundance: NA
v_gene: TRBV14
j_gene: TRBJ1-2
CDR3aa: CASSQYSLDYGYTF
CDR3nt: TGTGCCAGCAGCCAATACAGTTTGGACTATGGCTACACCTTC

d_gene: NA
abundance: NA
v_gene: TRBV5-1
j_gene: TRBJ1-2
CDR3aa: CASSFVSGDYGYTF
CDR3nt: TGCGCCAGCAGCTTCGTTTCGGGCGACTATGGCTACACCTTC

d_gene: NA
abundance: NA
v_gene: TRBV6-5
j_gene: TRBJ1-2
CDR3aa: CASSPDSNYGYTF
CDR3nt: TGTGCCAGCAGTCCCGACAGTAACTATGGCTACACCTTC

d_gene: TRBD1
abundance: NA
v_gene: TRBV14
j_gene: TRBJ2-5
CDR3aa: CASSQGTGGHQETQYF
CDR3nt: TGTGCCAGCAGCCAAGGGACAGGGGGTCATCAAGAGACCCAGTACTTC

d_gene: NA
abundance: NA
v_gene: TRBV11-2
j_gene: TRBJ2-1
CDR3aa: CASSPTTAIEQFF
CDR3nt: TGTGCCAGCAGCCCCACTACTGCAATCGAGCAGTTCTTC

d_gene: NA
abundance: NA
v_gene: TRBV18
j_gene: TRBJ2-1
CDR3aa: CASSPPTASTNNEQFF
CDR3nt: TGTGCCAGCTCACCACCGACAGCCTCCACAAACAATGAGCAGTTCTTC

d_gene: NA
abundance: NA
v_gene: TRBV18
j_gene: TRBJ1-3
CDR3aa: CASSSSQEFAGNTIYF
CDR3nt: TGTGCCAGCTCCTCGTCACAGGAGTTCGCTGGAAACACCATATATTTT

d_gene: TRBD2
abundance: NA
v_gene: TRBV5-1
j_gene: TRBJ2-5
CDR3aa: CASSRGTSGISGETQYF
CDR3nt: TGCGCCAGCAGCCGCGGGACTAGCGGGATATCTGGAGAGACCCAGTACTTC

d_gene: TRBD2
abundance: NA
v_gene: TRBV30
j_gene: TRBJ2-3
CDR3aa: CAWGEIAGVDTQYF
CDR3nt: TGTGCCTGGGGAGAGATAGCGGGAGTAGATACGCAGTATTTT

d_gene: NA
abundance: NA
v_gene: TRBV14
j_gene: TRBJ2-3
CDR3aa: CASSQDVARQYF
CDR3nt: TGTGCCAGCAGCCAAGATGTAGCCAGGCAGTATTTT